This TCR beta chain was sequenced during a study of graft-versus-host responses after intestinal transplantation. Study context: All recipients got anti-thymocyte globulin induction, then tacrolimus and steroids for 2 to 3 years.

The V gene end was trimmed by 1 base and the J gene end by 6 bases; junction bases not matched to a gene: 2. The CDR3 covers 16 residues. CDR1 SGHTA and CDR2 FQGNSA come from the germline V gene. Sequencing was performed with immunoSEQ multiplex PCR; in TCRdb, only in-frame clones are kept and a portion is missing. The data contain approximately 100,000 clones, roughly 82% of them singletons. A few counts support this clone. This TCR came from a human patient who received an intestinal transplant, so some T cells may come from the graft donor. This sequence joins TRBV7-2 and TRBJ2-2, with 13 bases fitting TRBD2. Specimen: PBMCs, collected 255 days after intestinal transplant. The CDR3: CASSLGGLAGSGELFF. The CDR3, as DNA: TGTGCCAGCAGCTTAGGGGGACTAGCGGGGTCCGGGGAGCTGTTTTTT.